Here is one T cell receptor beta chain with its context. These data originate in a study of CD8 T cells in Susac syndrome. An amount of RNA that ranged from 0.5 to 1 ug was reverse transcribed with random hexamers. Each CDR3 protein gets one entry after TCRdb re-called the immunoSEQ multiplex PCR reads with MiXCR. This table has some 180,000 distinct CDR3 sequences, roughly 92% appearing once. With 4 bases clipped from V and 4 bases from J, the junction kept 6 bases outside the gene matches. Germline V gene lookup returns CDR1 LGHDT and CDR2 YNNKEL (reference sequence). The CDR3 length is 15 residues.

V and J are TRBV3-1 and TRBJ1-2, with 10 bases matching TRBD1. The sequence derives from a human donor in good health. Sequencing was performed on CD4+ T cells from PBMCs. The CDR3 loop is CASSLGTGESYGYTF. DNA for the CDR3: TGTGCCAGCAGCCTCGGGACAGGGGAAAGCTATGGCTACACCTTC.